This TCR beta chain was found in a study of post-analysis software for immune sequencing data. Study at large: Relapsing-remitting, secondary progressive and progressive-relapsing multiple sclerosis were all included among the disease courses. Study outcomes and limitations: About five TRBV segments were more frequent in patients than controls; TRBV5-6, TRBV5-1 and TRBV20-1 belonged to this group. Multiple sclerosis patients showed significantly lower normalized Chao1 diversity than controls did. The authors found that F measure strongly co-clustered same-batch samples.

Unique molecular identifiers tagged the TCR beta cDNA libraries. TCRdb re-called the PCR reads with MiXCR, one entry per CDR3 protein. The data show roughly 600,000 distinct CDR3 sequences, about 44% seen once. A note on this clonotype: Its antigen is as yet unknown.

Germline trimming cut 1 base from V and 2 bases from J; bases unmatched to any gene: 10. The CDR3 is made up of 19 amino acids. CDR1 LGHDT and CDR2 YNNKEL come from the germline V gene (reference sequence). This receptor was taken from a girl aged 10 to 17 with multiple sclerosis. Material for sequencing was blood. This chain uses TRBV3-1 with TRBJ2-5; TRBD2 aligns across 13 bases. The DNA of the CDR3 is TGTGCCAGCAGCCAAGTAGTACTAGCGGGAGGGATCCCTCAAGAGACCCAGTACTTC. Translating gives CASSQVVLAGGIPQETQYF.